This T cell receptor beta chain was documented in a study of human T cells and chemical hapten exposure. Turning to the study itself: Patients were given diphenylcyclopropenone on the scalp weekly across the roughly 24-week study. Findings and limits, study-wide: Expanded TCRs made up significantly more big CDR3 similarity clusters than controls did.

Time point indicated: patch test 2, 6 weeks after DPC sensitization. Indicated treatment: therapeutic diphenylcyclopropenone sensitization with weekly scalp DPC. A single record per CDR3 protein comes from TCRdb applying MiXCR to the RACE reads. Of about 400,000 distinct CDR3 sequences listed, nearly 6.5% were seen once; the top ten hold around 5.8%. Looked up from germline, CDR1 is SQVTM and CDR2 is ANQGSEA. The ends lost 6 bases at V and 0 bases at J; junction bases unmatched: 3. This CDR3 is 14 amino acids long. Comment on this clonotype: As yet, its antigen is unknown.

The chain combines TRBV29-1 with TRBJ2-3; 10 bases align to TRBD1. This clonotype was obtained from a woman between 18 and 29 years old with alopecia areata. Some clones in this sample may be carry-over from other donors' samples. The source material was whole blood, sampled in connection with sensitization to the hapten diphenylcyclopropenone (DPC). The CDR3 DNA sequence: TGCAGCGTAGGGGGACAGGGGAGCACAGATACGCAGTATTTT. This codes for CSVGGQGSTDTQYF.